Described below is a single T cell receptor (beta chain) sequence and its context. The target antigen is unknown. This sample includes further DNA sequences coding for the same CDR3. The CDR3 contains 14 residues. The ends were cut back, 6 bases at V and 3 bases at J, with 11 bases in the middle. The V gene's germline CDR1 is WNHNN and CDR2 SYGVQD (reference sequence). The primer mix had 60 Vbeta and 13 Jbeta primers. This table comes from immunoSEQ multiplex PCR, and its TCRdb copy is limited to in-frame clones, with some not included. Here the sample table reports some 30,000 clones. This entry comes from a study of cytomegalovirus exposure and HLA in healthy donors. Study conclusions and caveats: A later analysis reportedly found fewer N-insertions in an Asian-associated ancestry cluster than the approximately 730-donor mean. Sequencing artifact likely explains a cluster of highly shared sequence variants. TCR beta V- and J-gene trimming, according to a later analysis, was linked to a missense DCLRE1C variant. Through in vitro validation, three CMV-associated chains were shown to be specific for CMV antigens.

The V and J genes are TRBV10-1 and TRBJ2-2; a weak D match, TRBD1 (5 bases). The sequencing input was PBMCs. The sequence was obtained from a female donor in good health and CMV-seronegative. CDR3 bases: TGCGCCAGCAGAGACAGTTCGGACACCGGGGAGCTGTTTTTT. Residues: CASRDSSDTGELFF.